Listed here is a single TCR beta chain. The V gene's germline CDR1 is SGHTA and CDR2 FQGNSA. The CDR3 runs to 12 residues. V dropped 6 bases and J dropped 3; count of bases not matched to a gene: 2. Vbeta (60) and Jbeta (13) primers were used in the PCR. As handled by the study authors: An analysis that came later counted around 80 million unique TCR beta chains, around 10 million shared. TCRdb keeps only in-frame clones here, not all; method: immunoSEQ multiplex PCR. That table furnishes V, J and clone size, whereas the DNA furnished D and trimming. The repertoire holds some 180,000 clones, with 70% to 80% as singletons. The sample comes from a study of cytomegalovirus exposure and HLA in healthy donors.

The rearrangement joins TRBV7-2 to TRBJ2-7, with TRBD1 identical over 7 bases. The sample was PBMCs. The receptor was derived from a man aged 25 to 45 in good health and CMV-seronegative. The CDR3 nucleotides are TGTGCCAGCAGTAGGACAGGCTACGAGCAGTACTTC. Its translation: CASSRTGYEQYF.